This passage covers 29 T cell receptor beta chains from one sample sequenced in a study of blood T cell repertoires in COVID-19. The table came from immunoSEQ multiplex PCR; TCRdb's copy has only in-frame clones and leaves some out. The sample comprises some 230,000 clones, roughly 84% of which are singletons, and more than 2% rests with the top ten. Sequencing was done on a sample of peripheral blood. The source is a woman aged 55-75 years with acute or convalescent COVID-19.

There are a few counts of this clone. This rearrangement joins TRBV11-1 to TRBJ1-1; 8 bases align to TRBD1. The CDR3 covers 16 residues. V was pared by 1 base and J by 5 bases, with 9 bases of the junction left unmatched. The germline V gene has CDR1 SGHAT and CDR2 FQDESV (reference sequence). As DNA, the CDR3 is TGTGCCAGCAGCTTAGTCCCAGGGGGCGGAGGAACTGAAGCTTTCTTT. Translating gives CASSLVPGGGGTEAFF.

This clone was counted between two and nine times. The chain uses TRBV7-9 and TRBJ1-1; D not resolved. The CDR3 spans 13 residues. Between the trimmed V and J ends, which lost 3 bases and 1 base, there was a span of 6 bases. Germline CDR1 and CDR2: SEHNR and FQNEAQ (reference sequence). The CDR3 DNA follows: TGTGCCAGCAGCTTTACGGGGAACACTGAAGCTTTCTTT. Translated, it gives CASSFTGNTEAFF.

The chain combines TRBV7-2 with TRBJ1-1; maybe TRBD1 (6 bases). V was pared by 5 bases and J by 1 base, with 20 bases between. The germline V gene has CDR1 SGHTA and CDR2 FQGNSA. This CDR3 is built from 17 residues. CDR3 DNA: TGTGCCAGCAGCATACAAAGAACGGGACACTCGAACACTGAAGCTTTCTTT. This encodes CASSIQRTGHSNTEAFF.

The rearrangement joins TRBV6-6 to TRBJ2-2; TRBD1 matches at 7 bases. Per the germline V gene, CDR1 is MNHNY and CDR2 is SVGAGI (reference sequence). This CDR3 has 15 residues. J lost 5 bases, V lost 0 bases, and 3 bases had no gene match. The DNA of the CDR3 is TGTGCCAGCAGTTACTCGAGGGGGCCTACCGGGGAGCTGTTTTTT. This encodes CASSYSRGPTGELFF.

This chain uses TRBV4-2 with TRBJ2-1; D perhaps matches TRBD2 (6 bases). The germline V gene encodes CDR1 LGHNA and CDR2 YNFKEQ. The CDR3 contains 16 residues. V shed 1 base and J shed 0 bases, with 10 bases lying between them. CDR3 sequence reads: CASSQVGGASYNEQFF. DNA for the CDR3: TGTGCCAGCAGCCAAGTCGGGGGAGCCTCCTACAATGAGCAGTTCTTC.

The chain employs TRBV9 and TRBJ1-2; D is uncertain. CDR3 length: 14 residues. The germline V and J ends were trimmed by 3 bases and 8 bases, with 17 bases remaining between them. The germline V gene encodes CDR1 SGDLS and CDR2 YYNGEE. The CDR3 is CASSGDSAVRGYTF. The CDR3 nucleotides read TGTGCCAGCAGCGGCGACTCTGCTGTGCGCGGCTACACCTTC.

The chain carries TRBV7-3 and TRBJ2-7; D ambiguous. The CDR3 runs 12 residues. Germline V lookup: CDR1 SGHTA, CDR2 FQGTGA. The V end lost 3 bases, the J end lost 0 bases, and 3 bases lay between the germline ends. DNA for the CDR3: TGTGCCAGCAGCTTTAGCTCCTACGAGCAGTACTTC. This translates into CASSFSSYEQYF.

The V call is TRBV7-2, the J call TRBJ1-3; 7 nucleotides line up with TRBD1. Trimming cost V 4 bases and J 2 bases; bases outside gene matches: 14. This CDR3 is built from 18 residues. Germline loops: CDR1 SGHTA, CDR2 FQGNSA. This chain's CDR3 is CASSSPSTGRGPGNTIYF. DNA for the CDR3: TGTGCCAGCAGCTCCCCCTCGACAGGGCGTGGGCCTGGAAACACCATATATTTT.

The V gene is TRBV30, the J gene TRBJ2-1; D might be TRBD2 (6 bases). The CDR3 length is 14 residues. With 4 bases removed from V and 1 base from J, the gap between germline ends came to 11 bases. Germline V gives CDR1 GTSNPN, CDR2 SVGIG (reference sequence). The CDR3 DNA sequence: TGTGCCTGGACGACTAGACGTTCCTACAATGAGCAGTTCTTC. The encoded protein is CAWTTRRSYNEQFF.

The chain carries TRBV4-1 and TRBJ2-1, with 9 bases identical to TRBD1. The CDR3 has 17 residues. CDR1 MGHRA and CDR2 YSYEKL come from the germline V gene. V lost 2 bases, J lost 4 bases, and 9 bases stayed unmatched. CDR3 nucleotides: TGCGCCAGCAGCCAAAGTCGAGGACAGGGGATTTACAATGAGCAGTTCTTC. As protein: CASSQSRGQGIYNEQFF.

The chain employs TRBV28 and TRBJ2-2; D possibly corresponds to TRBD1 (6 bases). Trimming cost V 3 bases and J 8 bases, with 16 bases left between them. This CDR3 spans 15 amino acids. CDR1 is MDHEN and CDR2 is SYDVKM in the germline V gene. DNA of the CDR3: TGTGCCAGCAGTTTGCCAGGGGCGGGTACTGGGGAGCTGTTTTTT. Protein sequence: CASSLPGAGTGELFF. Filled out from reference TRBV28 and TRBJ2-2, the complete variable domain reads DVKVTQSSRYLVKRTGEKVFLECVQDMDHENMFWYRQDPGLGLRLIYFSYDVKMKEKGDIPEGYSVSREKKERFSLILESASTNQTSMYLCASSLPGAGTGELFFGEGSRLTVL.

This chain uses TRBV12-3 or TRBV12-4 with TRBJ1-1; D gene ambiguous. The length of the CDR3 is 11 residues. V gave up 6 bases and J gave up 1 base, with 3 bases separating them. The CDR3 protein is CASRQNTEAFF. The CDR3 DNA reads as TGTGCCAGCAGACAGAACACTGAAGCTTTCTTT.

This clone turned up a few times. The V and J genes are TRBV6-5 and TRBJ1-1, with D possibly matching TRBD1 (5 bases). The V gene's germline CDR1 is MNHEY and CDR2 SVGAGI. This CDR3 contains 14 residues. V lost 4 bases and J 4 bases, leaving 13 bases between the germline ends. In nucleotides, the CDR3 is TGTGCCAGCAGTTTTGCAGGGAGGGGCACTGAAGCTTTCTTT. Protein: CASSFAGRGTEAFF.

The count of this clone is one. This sequence joins TRBV30 and TRBJ1-3; D is unresolved. The CDR3 has 15 residues. Germline values: CDR1 GTSNPN, CDR2 SVGIG (reference sequence). The V end was cut by 3 bases, the J end by 0 bases, with 12 bases between. CDR3 loop: CAWRGDGYSGNTIYF. The DNA for the CDR3 is TGTGCCTGGAGGGGTGACGGGTACTCTGGAAACACCATATATTTT.

The chain joins TRBV2 to TRBJ1-4; D possibly corresponds to TRBD1 (6 bases). The CDR3 extends over 14 amino acids. Trimming cost V 5 bases and J 7 bases, with 14 bases left between them. The germline V gene encodes CDR1 SNHLY and CDR2 FYNNEI. CDR3 sequence: CASSKGGAGEKLFF. DNA for the CDR3: TGTGCCAGCAGTAAGGGGGGGGCTGGTGAAAAACTGTTTTTT. Filled out from reference TRBV2 and TRBJ1-4, the complete variable domain reads EPEVTQTPSHQVTQMGQEVILRCVPISNHLYFYWYRQILGQKVEFLVSFYNNEISEKSEIFDDQFSVERPDGSNFTLKIRSTKLEDSAMYFCASSKGGAGEKLFFGSGTQLSVL.

This clone has more than one count but fewer than ten. The chain carries TRBV19 and TRBJ2-7; weak D call: TRBD1 (6 bases). V shed 5 bases and J shed 4 bases, with 12 bases lying between them. This CDR3 spans 13 amino acids. Germline CDR1 and CDR2: LNHDA and SQIVND (reference sequence). CDR3 amino acids: CASSGGHRYEQYF. The CDR3 DNA reads as TGTGCCAGTAGTGGGGGACACCGATACGAGCAGTACTTC.

The chain links TRBV6-6 to TRBJ1-2; 7 nucleotides agree with TRBD1. CDR1 is MNHNY, CDR2 SVGAGI, per germline (reference sequence). V was pared by 7 bases and J by 4 bases, with 15 bases of the junction left unmatched. The CDR3 spans 16 residues. The CDR3 loop is CASTQGQSLAVYGYTF. The CDR3 nucleotides read TGTGCCAGCACCCAGGGACAGTCTTTGGCGGTCTATGGCTACACCTTC.

The chain couples TRBV5-8 to TRBJ1-2; tentative D call: TRBD1 (6 bases). The CDR3 loop spans 13 amino acids. V gave up 2 bases and J gave up 10 bases, with 15 bases separating them. Germline loops: CDR1 SGHTS, CDR2 YDEGEE. The CDR3 DNA is TGTGCCAGCAGCTTACGGGACAAGTTGACCTACACCTTC. Protein sequence: CASSLRDKLTYTF.

V and J are TRBV5-4 and TRBJ1-6; 7 nucleotides align to TRBD1. The CDR3 is made up of 14 amino acids. Looked up from germline, CDR1 is SGHNT and CDR2 is YYREEE (reference sequence). V lost 2 bases and J lost 7; bases outside the gene matches: 3. CDR3 protein: CASSLDRVNSPLHF. In DNA, the CDR3 is TGTGCCAGCAGCTTAGACAGGGTAAATTCACCCCTCCACTTT.

The V and J genes are TRBV19 and TRBJ2-5; D perhaps matches TRBD2 (7 bases). V lost 6 bases and J lost 6, with 17 bases in between. The CDR3 spans 14 residues. Germline values: CDR1 LNHDA, CDR2 SQIVND (reference sequence). CDR3 DNA sequence: TGTGCCAGTAGCCCTGGGGGGGGCCTGAAGACCCAGTACTTC. It specifies CASSPGGGLKTQYF.

As regards this clone: The sample contains more than one DNA sequence encoding this CDR3. The genes are TRBV9 and TRBJ1-2, with 10 bases lining up with TRBD1. The CDR3 totals 14 residues. V lost 2 bases to trimming and J lost 2 bases; unmatched junction nucleotides: 0. Germline-derived CDR1 and CDR2 are SGDLS and YYNGEE. CDR3 DNA: TGTGCCAGCAGCGTGGGACAGGGGAACTATGGCTACACCTTC. This gives the protein CASSVGQGNYGYTF.

CDR3 sequence reads: CASSQDGSGANVLTF. CDR3 bases: TGCGCCAGCAGCCAAGACGGCTCTGGGGCCAACGTCCTGACTTTC. The J gene is TRBJ2-6, the V gene TRBV4-3; D gene uncertain. Trimming took off 0 bases at V and 0 bases at J, with 3 bases between the two ends. The CDR3 runs to 15 residues. The germline gives CDR1 LGHNA, CDR2 YSLEER.

The chain links TRBV5-6 to TRBJ2-7, with 9 positions matching TRBD1. V lost 1 base, J lost 3 bases, and 8 bases stayed unmatched. CDR1 is SGHDT and CDR2 is YYEEEE in the germline V gene. The CDR3 sequence is 16 residues long. The CDR3 sequence is CASSLPPGTGLYEQYF. In DNA, the CDR3 is TGTGCCAGCAGCTTGCCACCGGGGACAGGGCTCTACGAGCAGTACTTC.

This rearrangement joins TRBV30 to TRBJ1-3; D is possibly TRBD1 (5 bases). CDR1 is GTSNPN and CDR2 is SVGIG in the germline V gene (reference sequence). CDR3 length: 13 residues. V lost 4 bases, J lost 4 bases, and 11 bases lay in between. The CDR3 DNA reads TGTGCCTGGAATTCGCAGGGAGGAAACACCATATATTTT. This translates into CAWNSQGGNTIYF.

The V gene is TRBV19, the J gene TRBJ1-2, with 8 nucleotides matching TRBD1. Germline V gene sequence: CDR1 LNHDA, CDR2 SQIVND (reference sequence). CDR3 length: 18 residues. V dropped 6 bases and J dropped 2; count of bases not matched to a gene: 17. In DNA, the CDR3 is TGTGCCAGTAGCAACCCAAAGAACCGGACAGGGCGAAACTATGGCTACACCTTC. Translation gives CASSNPKNRTGRNYGYTF.

V and J are TRBV5-6 and TRBJ1-2; TRBD1 is a possible D gene (6 bases). The CDR3 spans 14 residues. The V end was cut by 4 bases, the J end by 3 bases, with 13 bases between. Germline V gene sequence: CDR1 SGHDT, CDR2 YYEEEE. CDR3 sequence (DNA): TGTGCCAGCAGCGAGGGGGGGCAGTACTATGGCTACACCTTC. It encodes CASSEGGQYYGYTF. Full variable domain (rest looked up from reference TRBV5-6 and TRBJ1-2): DAGVTQSPTHLIKTRGQQVTLRCSPKSGHDTVSWYQQALGQGPQFIFQYYEEEERQRGNFPDRFSGHQFPNYSSELNVNALLLGDSALYLCASSEGGQYYGYTFGSGTRLTVV.

The rearrangement joins TRBV27 to TRBJ1-2; no clear D. CDR1 is MNHEY, CDR2 SMNVEV, per germline (reference sequence). Between the trimmed V and J ends, which lost 5 bases and 4 bases, there was a span of 11 bases. The length of the CDR3 is 13 residues. The CDR3 region has the DNA TGTGCCAGCAGTGGTTGGCAGTTCTATGGCTACACCTTC. The encoded protein is CASSGWQFYGYTF.

The genes are TRBV5-1 and TRBJ2-3; TRBD2 agrees at 11 bases. V was pared by 3 bases and J by 7 bases, with 4 bases of the junction left unmatched. The CDR3 loop spans 14 amino acids. The germline V gene encodes CDR1 SGHRS and CDR2 YFSETQ. CDR3 sequence reads: CASSSGLADYTQYF. CDR3 nucleotide sequence: TGCGCCAGCAGCTCGGGACTAGCGGACTATACGCAGTATTTT.

J is TRBJ1-2 and V is TRBV5-1; maybe TRBD1 (5 bases). The CDR3 consists of 18 residues. Between the trimmed V and J ends, which lost 5 bases and 1 base, there was a span of 24 bases. Germline values: CDR1 SGHRS, CDR2 YFSETQ. The CDR3 nucleotides are TGCGCCAGCAGGGGCCCGGTGACAGAGAGTACAAGTAACTATGGCTACACCTTC. Translated, it gives CASRGPVTESTSNYGYTF.